These T cell receptor beta chains were read from a single sample in a study of blood T cells in healthy people across ages. Each CDR3 protein gets one entry after TCRdb re-called the 5' RACE reads with MiXCR. The table includes about 1,400,000 distinct CDR3 sequences, roughly 40% detected once. What was sequenced was blood. The receptor source for this set is a woman aged 18-29 years in good health. Both conserved end residues are trimmed from each CDR3.

j_gene: TRBJ1-2
v_gene: TRBV28
CDR3aa: ASSLPRVGAFYGYT

j_gene: TRBJ2-3
v_gene: TRBV30
CDR3aa: AWSAGAMEDTQY

j_gene: TRBJ2-1
v_gene: TRBV6-1
CDR3aa: ASSGLRLAGGIAGEQF

j_gene: TRBJ1-1
v_gene: TRBV30
CDR3aa: AWRSGIQNTEAF

j_gene: TRBJ1-5
v_gene: TRBV4-1
CDR3aa: ASSQDPTGGGRLPQH

j_gene: TRBJ1-4
v_gene: TRBV9
CDR3aa: TSSPGTGATNEKLF

j_gene: TRBJ2-1
v_gene: TRBV24-1
CDR3aa: ATSDSGTASYNEQF

j_gene: TRBJ2-7
v_gene: TRBV7-9
CDR3aa: ASSFGDSSDEQY

j_gene: TRBJ2-7
v_gene: TRBV3-1
CDR3aa: ASSQDMWEQY

j_gene: TRBJ2-1
v_gene: TRBV9
CDR3aa: ASSVVGTGGVDEQF